Shown below are 27 T cell receptor beta chains from a single sample sequenced in a study of monozygotic twins with inflammatory bowel disease. No DNA is given; TCRdb re-called the 5' RACE reads and lists each CDR3 protein once. Its table lists 93,000 or so distinct CDR3 sequences. Input material: blood. The origin of the receptors is a human donor with ulcerative colitis or Crohn's disease, or a healthy co-twin of an affected twin (not recorded which).

The rearrangement uses TRBV6-1 and TRBJ2-7; the TRBD2 assignment by TCRdb is unverifiable without DNA. Germline CDR1 and CDR2: MNHNS and SASEGT. The CDR3 loop spans 15 amino acids. This CDR3 is CASSPDSISSYEQYF.

The chain employs TRBV18 and TRBJ2-2; TCRdb's D call of TRBD1 is untestable without DNA. Germline CDR1 and CDR2: KGHSH and LQKENI. The CDR3 runs to 15 residues. The CDR3 sequence: CASSPGTGSTGELFF.

V is TRBV15 and J is TRBJ2-2; no DNA is available, so the TRBD1 call from TCRdb remains unchecked. CDR3 size: 13 residues. The germline V gene encodes CDR1 LNHNV and CDR2 YYDKDF (reference sequence). CDR3 loop: CATSRSWDGELFF.

The chain has TRBV18 and TRBJ2-7; TCRdb picks TRBD1, but there is no DNA to check that call. Germline CDR1 and CDR2: KGHSH and LQKENI. The CDR3 contains 15 residues. The CDR3 loop reads CASSPRTGEVSEQYF.

The chain recombines TRBV24-1 with TRBJ2-3; TCRdb gives TRBD1 as the D gene, but with no DNA this cannot be confirmed. The CDR3 consists of 15 residues. Germline-derived CDR1 and CDR2 are KGHDR and SFDVKD. This CDR3 is CATSDGGAGADTQYF.

The rearrangement uses TRBV7-2 and TRBJ2-3; TCRdb designates TRBD2, a call that cannot be tested without DNA. The V gene's germline CDR1 is SGHTA and CDR2 FQGNSA. This CDR3 region has 16 residues. The CDR3 spells CASSLRTLGGPDTQYF.

The CDR3 spells CATSRVTGVQNTIYF. This chain uses TRBV15 with TRBJ1-3; the TRBD1 assignment by TCRdb is unverifiable without DNA. The CDR3 runs 15 residues. Germline V gene data show CDR1 as LNHNV and CDR2 as YYDKDF (reference sequence).

This rearrangement joins TRBV7-2 to TRBJ2-4; TCRdb indicates TRBD1, and absent DNA this call remains unverified. The CDR3 is 14 residues long. Germline CDR1 and CDR2: SGHTA and FQGNSA. The CDR3 spells CASSFTGGRDIQYF.

J is TRBJ2-7 and V is TRBV7-2. The CDR3 sequence is 14 residues long. Germline CDR1 is SGHTA and CDR2 is FQGNSA. CDR3 residues: CASSVDRTSYEQYF.

The V gene is TRBV20-1, the J gene TRBJ2-3; the TCRdb D gene call, TRBD1, has no DNA to confirm it. The CDR3 totals 16 residues. Germline lookup yields CDR1 DFQATT and CDR2 SNEGSKA (reference sequence). The CDR3 region is CSARDRRTGTSDTQYF.

The V call is TRBV20-1, the J call TRBJ1-2; TCRdb's D gene call, TRBD1, goes unchecked for lack of DNA. CDR3 length: 15 amino acids. Germline loops: CDR1 DFQATT, CDR2 SNEGSKA (reference sequence). CDR3 residues: CSARREPGPVYGYTF.

The gene calls are TRBV7-9 and TRBJ2-5; the TCRdb D gene call, TRBD1, has no DNA to confirm it. The CDR3 has 15 amino acids. The germline V gene encodes CDR1 SEHNR and CDR2 FQNEAQ (reference sequence). The CDR3 sequence is CASSSPGEREETQYF.

This rearrangement joins TRBV20-1 to TRBJ2-1; TCRdb's D call of TRBD1 is untestable without DNA. In germline, CDR1 is DFQATT, CDR2 SNEGSKA (reference sequence). This CDR3 is 16 amino acids long. CDR3: CSARLTTGGSYNEQFF.

The V gene is TRBV7-2, the J gene TRBJ2-1. Germline V gene sequence: CDR1 SGHTA, CDR2 FQGNSA. The CDR3 sequence is 13 residues long. CDR3 residues: CASSLGVSSEQFF.

J is TRBJ2-7 and V is TRBV10-3; TCRdb's D call of TRBD1 is untestable without DNA. CDR1 and CDR2 from the germline V gene are ENHRY and SYGVKD. This CDR3 is 13 amino acids long. Here the CDR3 reads CAIRGQGSYEQYF.

V and J are TRBV20-1 and TRBJ2-1; as DNA is missing, the TRBD2 call by TCRdb cannot be tested. CDR3 length equals 16 residues. Germline CDR1 and CDR2: DFQATT and SNEGSKA (reference sequence). CDR3: CSARRPGLAGSNEQFF.

The rearrangement links TRBV5-1 to TRBJ1-5; checking the TCRdb D call of TRBD1 is not possible without DNA. The germline gives CDR1 SGHRS, CDR2 YFSETQ. There are 14 residues in the CDR3. The chain's CDR3 is CASSWTGFGQPQHF.

V usage is TRBV6-6 and J usage is TRBJ1-2. The CDR3 is 11 residues long. CDR1 is MNHNY, CDR2 SVGAGI, per germline (reference sequence). The CDR3 is CASRTAGGYTF.

The chain uses TRBV10-3 and TRBJ2-7; the D gene TCRdb calls, TRBD1, cannot be checked with no DNA. Germline CDR1 reads ENHRY; CDR2 reads SYGVKD. The length of the CDR3 is 16 residues. CDR3 protein: CAISVQGNRSTYEQYF.

The chain couples TRBV9 to TRBJ2-1; TCRdb's D gene call, TRBD2, goes unchecked for lack of DNA. The germline V gene has CDR1 SGDLS and CDR2 YYNGEE. The CDR3 runs 15 residues. The CDR3 protein is CASRPNRAGTNEQFF.

The gene calls are TRBV28 and TRBJ2-5; TCRdb designates TRBD2, a call that cannot be tested without DNA. The CDR3 has 14 residues. CDR1 and CDR2 (germline): MDHEN, SYDVKM. The CDR3 spells CASSTPLAGQTQYF.

J is TRBJ2-1 and V is TRBV7-2; as DNA is missing, the TRBD1 call by TCRdb cannot be tested. CDR1 SGHTA and CDR2 FQGNSA come from the germline V gene. This CDR3 contains 15 residues. This CDR3 reads CASSSHRDRVNEQFF.

The gene calls are TRBV15 and TRBJ2-2. Germline CDR1 reads LNHNV; CDR2 reads YYDKDF (reference sequence). This CDR3 has 13 amino acids. The CDR3 sequence is CATSRDLKRELCF.

The chain links TRBV5-1 to TRBJ1-1; lacking DNA, the TRBD1 call made by TCRdb goes unchecked. This CDR3 has 14 amino acids. Germline V gives CDR1 SGHRS, CDR2 YFSETQ. CDR3 loop: CASSPGGPMFEAFF. The full variable domain, rest sourced from reference TRBV5-1 and TRBJ1-1, is KAGVTQTPRYLIKTRGQQVTLSCSPISGHRSVSWYQQTPGQGLQFLFEYFSETQRNKGNFPGRFSGRQFSNSRSEMNVSTLELGDSALYLCASSPGGPMFEAFFGQGTRLTVV.

This chain uses TRBV5-6 with TRBJ1-3. The CDR3 has 15 residues. The V gene's germline CDR1 is SGHDT and CDR2 YYEEEE. This chain's CDR3 is CASSLDSYSGNTIYF.

This rearrangement joins TRBV5-1 to TRBJ2-7. The CDR3 extends over 12 amino acids. CDR1 and CDR2 from the germline V gene are SGHRS and YFSETQ. The CDR3 sequence is CASSLDHYEQYF.

CDR3 sequence reads: CASSGTVDTEAFF. The chain links TRBV5-6 to TRBJ1-1; TCRdb picks TRBD1, but there is no DNA to check that call. CDR1 is SGHDT, CDR2 YYEEEE, per germline. The CDR3 is 13 amino acids.